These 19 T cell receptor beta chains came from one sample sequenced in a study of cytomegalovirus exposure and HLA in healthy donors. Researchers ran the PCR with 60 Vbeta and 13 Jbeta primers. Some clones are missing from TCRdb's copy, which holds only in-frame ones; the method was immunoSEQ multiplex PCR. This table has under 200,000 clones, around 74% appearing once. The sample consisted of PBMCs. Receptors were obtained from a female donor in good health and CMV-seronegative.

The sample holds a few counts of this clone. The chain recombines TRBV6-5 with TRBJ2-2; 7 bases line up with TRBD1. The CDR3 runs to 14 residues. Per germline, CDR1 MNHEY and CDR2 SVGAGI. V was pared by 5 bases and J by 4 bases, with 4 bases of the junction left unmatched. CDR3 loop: CASSRDSSTGELFF. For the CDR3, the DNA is TGTGCCAGCAGTCGGGACAGCTCCACCGGGGAGCTGTTTTTT.

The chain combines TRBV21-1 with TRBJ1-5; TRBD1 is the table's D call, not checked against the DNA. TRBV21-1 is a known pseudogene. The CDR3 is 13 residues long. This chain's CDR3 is CASSTDKNQPQHF. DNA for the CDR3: TGTGCCAGCAGCACGGACAAAAATCAGCCCCAGCATTTT.

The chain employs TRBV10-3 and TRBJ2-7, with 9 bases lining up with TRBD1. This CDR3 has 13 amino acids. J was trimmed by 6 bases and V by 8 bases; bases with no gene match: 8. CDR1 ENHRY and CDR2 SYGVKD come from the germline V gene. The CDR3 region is CAIRAQGALEQYF. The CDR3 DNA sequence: TGTGCCATCCGAGCACAGGGGGCCCTCGAGCAGTACTTC.

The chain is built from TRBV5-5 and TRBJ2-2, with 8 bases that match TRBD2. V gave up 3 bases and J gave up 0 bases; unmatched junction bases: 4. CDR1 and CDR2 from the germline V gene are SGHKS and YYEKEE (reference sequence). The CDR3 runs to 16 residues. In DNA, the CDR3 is TGTGCCAGCAGCTCCGGGACTAGGTCGAACACCGGGGAGCTGTTTTTT. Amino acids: CASSSGTRSNTGELFF.

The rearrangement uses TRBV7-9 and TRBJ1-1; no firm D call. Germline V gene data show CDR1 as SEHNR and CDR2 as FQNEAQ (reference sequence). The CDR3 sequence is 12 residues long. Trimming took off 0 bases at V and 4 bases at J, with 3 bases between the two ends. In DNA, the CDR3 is TGTGCCAGCAGCTTAGCTAGCACTGAAGCTTTCTTT. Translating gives CASSLASTEAFF.

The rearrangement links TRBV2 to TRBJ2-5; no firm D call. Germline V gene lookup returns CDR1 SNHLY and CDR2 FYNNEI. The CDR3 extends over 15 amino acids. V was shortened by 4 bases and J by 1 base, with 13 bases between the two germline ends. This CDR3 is CASSAVGNSQETQYF. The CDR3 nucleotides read TGTGCCAGCAGTGCGGTTGGCAACAGCCAAGAGACCCAGTACTTC.

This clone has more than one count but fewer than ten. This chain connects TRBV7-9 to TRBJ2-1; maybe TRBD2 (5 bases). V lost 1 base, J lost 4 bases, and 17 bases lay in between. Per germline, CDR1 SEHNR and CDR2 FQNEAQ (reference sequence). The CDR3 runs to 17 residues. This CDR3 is CASSLDGLAEIYNEQFF. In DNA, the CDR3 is TGTGCCAGCAGCTTAGATGGGCTAGCAGAAATTTACAATGAGCAGTTCTTC. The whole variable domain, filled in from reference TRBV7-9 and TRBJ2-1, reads DTGVSQNPRHKITKRGQNVTFRCDPISEHNRLYWYRQTLGQGPEFLTYFQNEAQLEKSRLLSDRFSAERPKGSFSTLEIQRTEQGDSAMYLCASSLDGLAEIYNEQFFGPGTRLTVL.

CDR3 DNA sequence: TGTGCCGCCTCTGGCGGGGGGGCCCTCGAGCAGTACTTC. This codes for CAASGGGALEQYF. The rearrangement uses TRBV2 and TRBJ2-7; the match to TRBD2 covers 9 bases. CDR3 length equals 13 residues. The trim removed 11 bases at V and 6 bases at J, leaving 11 bases unmatched. CDR1 is SNHLY, CDR2 FYNNEI, per germline.

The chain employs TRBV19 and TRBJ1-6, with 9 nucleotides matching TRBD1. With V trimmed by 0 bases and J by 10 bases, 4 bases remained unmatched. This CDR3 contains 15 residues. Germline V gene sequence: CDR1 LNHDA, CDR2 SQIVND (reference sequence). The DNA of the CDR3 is TGTGCCAGTAGTATAGATACGGACAGGGGATCACCCCTCCACTTT. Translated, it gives CASSIDTDRGSPLHF.

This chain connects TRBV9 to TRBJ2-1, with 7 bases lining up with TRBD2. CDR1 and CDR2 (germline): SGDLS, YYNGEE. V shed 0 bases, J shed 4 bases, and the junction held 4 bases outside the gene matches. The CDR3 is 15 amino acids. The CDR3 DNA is TGTGCCAGCAGCGTAGATTCAGCGGGATACAATGAGCAGTTCTTC. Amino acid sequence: CASSVDSAGYNEQFF.

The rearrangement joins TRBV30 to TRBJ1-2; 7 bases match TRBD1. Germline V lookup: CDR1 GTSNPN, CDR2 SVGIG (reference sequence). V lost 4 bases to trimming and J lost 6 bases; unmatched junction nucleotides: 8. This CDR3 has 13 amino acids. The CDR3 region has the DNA TGTGCCTGGACATTAGGGGGCAGGGATGGCTACACCTTC. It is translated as CAWTLGGRDGYTF.

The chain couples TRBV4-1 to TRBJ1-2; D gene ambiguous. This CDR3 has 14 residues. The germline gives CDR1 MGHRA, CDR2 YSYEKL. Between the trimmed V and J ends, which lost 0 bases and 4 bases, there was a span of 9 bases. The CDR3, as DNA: TGCGCCAGCAGCCAAGATCAGGTCCGCTATGGCTACACCTTC. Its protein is CASSQDQVRYGYTF.

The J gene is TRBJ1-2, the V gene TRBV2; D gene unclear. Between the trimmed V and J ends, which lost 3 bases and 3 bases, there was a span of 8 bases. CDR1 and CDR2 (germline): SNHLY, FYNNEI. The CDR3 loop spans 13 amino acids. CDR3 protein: CASSEERDYGYTF. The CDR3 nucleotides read TGTGCCAGCAGTGAGGAGAGGGACTATGGCTACACCTTC.

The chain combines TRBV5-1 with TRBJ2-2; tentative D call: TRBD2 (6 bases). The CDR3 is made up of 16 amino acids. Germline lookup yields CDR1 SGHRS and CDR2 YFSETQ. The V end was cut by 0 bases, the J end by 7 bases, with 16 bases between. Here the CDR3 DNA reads TGCGCCAGCAGCTTGGTCGTCTCGGGCGGGGACGGGGAGCTGTTTTTT. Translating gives CASSLVVSGGDGELFF.

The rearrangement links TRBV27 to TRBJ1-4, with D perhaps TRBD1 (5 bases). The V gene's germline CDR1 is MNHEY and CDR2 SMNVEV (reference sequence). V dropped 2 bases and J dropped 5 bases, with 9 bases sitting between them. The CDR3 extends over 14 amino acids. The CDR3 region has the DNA TGTGCCAGCAGTTTACGACAGAAAAATGAAAAACTGTTTTTT. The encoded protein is CASSLRQKNEKLFF.

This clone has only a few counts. CDR3 loop: CASSSGDSYNEQFF. The CDR3 nucleotides read TGTGCCAGCAGTTCAGGGGACTCCTACAATGAGCAGTTCTTC. The chain employs TRBV6-5 and TRBJ2-1; TRBD1 is a possible D gene (6 bases). Trimming took off 4 bases at V and 0 bases at J, with 7 bases between the two ends. In germline, CDR1 is MNHEY, CDR2 SVGAGI. The CDR3 is 14 amino acids.

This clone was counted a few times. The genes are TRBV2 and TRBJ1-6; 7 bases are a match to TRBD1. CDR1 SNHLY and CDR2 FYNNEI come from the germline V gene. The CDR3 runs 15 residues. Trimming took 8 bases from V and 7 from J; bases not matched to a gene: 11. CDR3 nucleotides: TGTGCCAGCTGGGGCAGGGGGAAAGGGAATTCACCCCTCCACTTT. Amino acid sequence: CASWGRGKGNSPLHF.

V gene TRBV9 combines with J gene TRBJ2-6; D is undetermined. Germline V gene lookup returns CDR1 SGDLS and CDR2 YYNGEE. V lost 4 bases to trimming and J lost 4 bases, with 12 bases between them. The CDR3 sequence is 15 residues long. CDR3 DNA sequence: TGTGCCAGCAGCCTCCGCGCTCTGGGGGCCAACGTCCTGACTTTC. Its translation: CASSLRALGANVLTF.

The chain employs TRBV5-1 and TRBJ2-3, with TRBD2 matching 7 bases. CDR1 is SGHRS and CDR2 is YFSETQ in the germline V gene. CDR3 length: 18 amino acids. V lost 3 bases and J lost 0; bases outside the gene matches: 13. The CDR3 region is CASSSSTRASGSTDTQYF. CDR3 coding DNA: TGCGCCAGCAGCTCCTCCACCAGGGCTAGCGGTAGCACAGATACGCAGTATTTT.